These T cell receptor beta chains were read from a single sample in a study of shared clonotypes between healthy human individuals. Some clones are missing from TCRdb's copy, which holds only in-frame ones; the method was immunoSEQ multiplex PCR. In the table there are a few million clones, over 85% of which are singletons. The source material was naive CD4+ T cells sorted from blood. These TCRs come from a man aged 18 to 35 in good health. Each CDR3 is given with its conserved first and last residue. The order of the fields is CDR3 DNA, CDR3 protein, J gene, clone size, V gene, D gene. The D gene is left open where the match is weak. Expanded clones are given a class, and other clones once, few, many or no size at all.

TGTGCCAGCAGCGTAGAGGGGAAACAGGTCAACGAGCAGTACTTC	CASSVEGKQVNEQYF	TRBJ2-7	NA	TRBV9	NA
TGTGCCAGCAGCTTACGGGACTACGAGCAGTACTTC	CASSLRDYEQYF	TRBJ2-7	NA	TRBV11-2	NA
TGTGCCAGCAGTTTACCAGGGAGAGGAGCTTTCTTT	CASSLPGRGAFF	TRBJ1-1	NA	TRBV28	NA
TGTGCCAGTAGAAACAGGGAGGGGCAGCCCCAGCATTTT	CASRNREGQPQHF	TRBJ1-5	few	TRBV19	NA
TGTGCCAGTAGTATTCAGGGGTTCTCGGGAAACATTCAGTACTTC	CASSIQGFSGNIQYF	TRBJ2-4	once	TRBV19	NA
TGCGCCAGCAGGAGGGAGCTCACTCAAAGCACAGATACGCAGTATTTT	CASRRELTQSTDTQYF	TRBJ2-3	NA	TRBV5-1	NA
TGCAGCGTTGCCGTTAGCGCGGTCTACAATGAGCAGTTCTTC	CSVAVSAVYNEQFF	TRBJ2-1	NA	TRBV29-1	NA
TGCGCCAGCAGTCAACAGGCTGACTATGGCTACACCTTC	CASSQQADYGYTF	TRBJ1-2	NA	TRBV10-2	NA
TGTGCCATCAGTGCAGGGACTAGCGGGAACTACGAGCAGTACTTC	CAISAGTSGNYEQYF	TRBJ2-7	once	TRBV10-3	TRBD2
TGTGCCAGCAGCTTAGGGGGGGAGAACACTGAAGCTTTCTTT	CASSLGGENTEAFF	TRBJ1-1	once	TRBV7-3	NA
TGTGCCAGTACGGGGGGGCCAGACTCCTACAATGAGCAGTTCTTC	CASTGGPDSYNEQFF	TRBJ2-1	NA	TRBV19	TRBD2
TGTGCCAGCAGCTTACAGGGGGGCATACAAGAGACCCAGTACTTC	CASSLQGGIQETQYF	TRBJ2-5	NA	TRBV7-9	NA
TGTGCCAGCAGCCCTCAGACAGGCAGCTCTGGAAACACCATATATTTT	CASSPQTGSSGNTIYF	TRBJ1-3	NA	TRBV9	NA
TGTGCCAGCAGCCCACCCGAGAGCTACAATGAGCAGTTCTTC	CASSPPESYNEQFF	TRBJ2-1	NA	TRBV5-5	NA
TGTGCCAGCAGTTACCAAGCGGCGGCTTTCGGCGGCTACACCTTC	CASSYQAAAFGGYTF	TRBJ1-2	NA	TRBV6-5	NA
TGTGCCATCAGGGGGGGCCCCCACCAAGAGACCCAGTACTTC	CAIRGGPHQETQYF	TRBJ2-5	NA	TRBV10-3	NA
TGTGCCAGCAGCCCGGGACTCCCCTACGAGCAGTACTTC	CASSPGLPYEQYF	TRBJ2-7	NA	TRBV7-8	NA
TGTGCCAGTAGTCAAGCGGGGACTGGTCCCGAAAAACTGTTTTTT	CASSQAGTGPEKLFF	TRBJ1-4	NA	TRBV19	NA
TGTGCCAGCAGCTCATATTCTACGTACCGAACCATCTCTGGAAACACCATATATTTT	CASSSYSTYRTISGNTIYF	TRBJ1-3	NA	TRBV5-6	NA
TGTGCCAGCCGAAGACAGGGGGATTCACCCCTCCACTTT	CASRRQGDSPLHF	TRBJ1-6	NA	TRBV28	TRBD1
TGCGCCAGCAGCCCCCGACTAGCGGCTAGCACAGATACGCAGTATTTT	CASSPRLAASTDTQYF	TRBJ2-3	NA	TRBV4-1	TRBD2
TGTGCCAGCTCACCGTCACAGGTACAAGAGACCCAGTACTTC	CASSPSQVQETQYF	TRBJ2-5	NA	TRBV18	NA
TGTGCCAGCAGCTTAAGCAGGGAAACGACTGAAAAACTGTTTTTT	CASSLSRETTEKLFF	TRBJ1-4	NA	TRBV7-9	NA
TGCGCCAGCAGCCAAGAGGGGCAGGGGTATAATTCACCCCTCCACTTT	CASSQEGQGYNSPLHF	TRBJ1-6	NA	TRBV4-1	NA
TGTGCCAGCAGTGTACCGGGACAGGGCACAGATACGCAGTATTTT	CASSVPGQGTDTQYF	TRBJ2-3	NA	TRBV6-1	TRBD1
TGTGCCAGCAGTCCGTCGGGTCCTAATGAAAAACTGTTTTTT	CASSPSGPNEKLFF	TRBJ1-4	NA	TRBV28	NA
TGTGCCAGCAGCGATCTTAGCGGCCAAGAGACCCAGTACTTC	CASSDLSGQETQYF	TRBJ2-5	NA	TRBV5-4	NA
TGTGCCAGTAGTGTCCCGGGCCGCACAGATACGCAGTATTTT	CASSVPGRTDTQYF	TRBJ2-3	NA	TRBV19	NA
TGCGCCAGCAGCCAATGGACAGGGTCGGAAAAACTGTTTTTT	CASSQWTGSEKLFF	TRBJ1-4	NA	TRBV4-1	TRBD1
TGTGCCAGCAGTGGGCGGGGGCTCTTGCACAATGAGCAGTTCTTC	CASSGRGLLHNEQFF	TRBJ2-1	NA	TRBV2	NA
TGTGCCAGCTCACCGGAAGCGGGGAACACTGAAGCTTTCTTT	CASSPEAGNTEAFF	TRBJ1-1	NA	TRBV18	NA
TGTGCCAGCAGCGGTGATTATAGCAATCAGCCCCAGCATTTT	CASSGDYSNQPQHF	TRBJ1-5	few	TRBV6-5	NA
TGTGCCAGCAGCTTGGGGACAGGGGCCGGGGGTGAAGCTTTCTTT	CASSLGTGAGGEAFF	TRBJ1-1	NA	TRBV7-9	TRBD1
TGTGCCAGCAGCGTAGGGGGAGGGATATCCTACGAGCAGTACTTC	CASSVGGGISYEQYF	TRBJ2-7	NA	TRBV9	TRBD2
TGCAGCGTGAGGGCAGGAGGTCAATACGAGCAGTACTTC	CSVRAGGQYEQYF	TRBJ2-7	NA	TRBV29-1	NA
TGTGCCAGCAGCCTGGACGGACTCACCACAGATACGCAGTATTTT	CASSLDGLTTDTQYF	TRBJ2-3	NA	TRBV5-4	NA
TGTGCCAGTAGTACTGGACAGGCACAAGCACAGACACCCCTCCACTTT	CASSTGQAQAQTPLHF	TRBJ1-6	NA	TRBV19	TRBD1
TGTGCCACCAGCAGACGACAGGGAATAGGGGAGCAGTACTTC	CATSRRQGIGEQYF	TRBJ2-7	NA	TRBV15	TRBD1
TGTGCCAGCAGCCCAACCCGTGTCACAGGGAGTAATGAAAAACTGTTTTTT	CASSPTRVTGSNEKLFF	TRBJ1-4	NA	TRBV7-9	NA
TGTGCCAGCAGCTTTTTCGGGGCCTCCTACGAGCAGTACTTC	CASSFFGASYEQYF	TRBJ2-7	NA	TRBV7-8	NA
TGTGCCAGCAGCTTAGCTTCCCGGGCCGGCTATGGCTACACCTTC	CASSLASRAGYGYTF	TRBJ1-2	NA	TRBV7-8	NA
TGTGCCAGCAGGGAGGACAGGGCCCCCTACGAGCAGTACTTC	CASREDRAPYEQYF	TRBJ2-7	NA	TRBV6-1	TRBD1
TGCGCCAGCAGTGGAATACGGGTAGACGATGAAAAACTGTTTTTT	CASSGIRVDDEKLFF	TRBJ1-4	NA	TRBV10-2	NA
TGTGCCAGCAGTTCCGACTACCAAGAGACCCAGTACTTC	CASSSDYQETQYF	TRBJ2-5	NA	TRBV2	NA
TGTGCCAGCAGCTTAGCGGGCCAGACCTACAATGAGCAGTTCTTC	CASSLAGQTYNEQFF	TRBJ2-1	once	TRBV7-9	NA
TGTGCCAGCTCACGAGACACAGGAAGGGGCACAGATACGCAGTATTTT	CASSRDTGRGTDTQYF	TRBJ2-3	NA	TRBV18	NA
TGTGCCAGCAGTCGGACTAGCGGGGCTTACGAGCAGTACTTC	CASSRTSGAYEQYF	TRBJ2-7	NA	TRBV6-6	TRBD2
TGTGCCAGCAGGCCTATAGCGGGGAACACCGGGGAGCTGTTTTTT	CASRPIAGNTGELFF	TRBJ2-2	NA	TRBV6-5	TRBD2
TGTGCCAGCAGTGTTGACTACATGGATACGCAGTATTTT	CASSVDYMDTQYF	TRBJ2-3	NA	TRBV2	NA
TGTGCCATCAGTGAAAAGGGGAACACTGAAGCTTTCTTT	CAISEKGNTEAFF	TRBJ1-1	NA	TRBV10-3	NA
TGTGCCAGCAGTCGGGACCCCAGGGGGAGCGGGGAGCTGTTTTTT	CASSRDPRGSGELFF	TRBJ2-2	NA	TRBV6-6	TRBD1
TGTGCCAGCAGCTTTGGCAACAGGGGTAATCAGCCCCAGCATTTT	CASSFGNRGNQPQHF	TRBJ1-5	NA	TRBV5-6	TRBD1
TGTGCCTGGAGGCGTCAGTCCAAGGACAATGAGCAGTTCTTC	CAWRRQSKDNEQFF	TRBJ2-1	NA	TRBV30	NA
TGTGCCAGCAGTCAACTCAGGGGAGACACCGGGGAGCTGTTTTTT	CASSQLRGDTGELFF	TRBJ2-2	NA	TRBV6-6	NA
TGCGCCAGCAGTGAGGGGACAGCTCAAGAGACCCAGTACTTC	CASSEGTAQETQYF	TRBJ2-5	NA	TRBV10-1	TRBD1
TGCGCCAGCACCGAGATACAGGGGGCGAGTGGCTACACCTTC	CASTEIQGASGYTF	TRBJ1-2	NA	TRBV5-1	TRBD1
TGTGCCATCAGTGAGGATCTAGCGGGGGGGAATGAGCAGTTCTTC	CAISEDLAGGNEQFF	TRBJ2-1	NA	TRBV10-3	TRBD2